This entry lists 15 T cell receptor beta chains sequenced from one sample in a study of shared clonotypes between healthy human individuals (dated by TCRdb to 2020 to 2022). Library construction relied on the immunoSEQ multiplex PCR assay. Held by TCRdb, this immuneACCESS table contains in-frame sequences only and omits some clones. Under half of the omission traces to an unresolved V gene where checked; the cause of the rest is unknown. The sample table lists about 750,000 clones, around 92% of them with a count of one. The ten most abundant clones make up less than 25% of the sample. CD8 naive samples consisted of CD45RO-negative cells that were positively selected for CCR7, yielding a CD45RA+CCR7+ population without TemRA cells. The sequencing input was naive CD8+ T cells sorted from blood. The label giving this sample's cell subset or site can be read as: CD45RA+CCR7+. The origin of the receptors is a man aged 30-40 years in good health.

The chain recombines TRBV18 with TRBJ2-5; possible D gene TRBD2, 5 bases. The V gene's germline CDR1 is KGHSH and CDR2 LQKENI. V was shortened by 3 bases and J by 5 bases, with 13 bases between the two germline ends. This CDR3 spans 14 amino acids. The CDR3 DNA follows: TGTGCCAGCTCACCTCCGTCCGGGATGGAGACCCAGTACTTC. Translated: CASSPPSGMETQYF.

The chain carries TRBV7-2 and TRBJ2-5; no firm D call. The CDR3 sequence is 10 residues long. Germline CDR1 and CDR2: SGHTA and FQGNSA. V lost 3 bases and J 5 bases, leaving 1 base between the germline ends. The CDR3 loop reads CASSFETQYF. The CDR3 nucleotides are TGTGCCAGCAGCTTCGAGACCCAGTACTTC.

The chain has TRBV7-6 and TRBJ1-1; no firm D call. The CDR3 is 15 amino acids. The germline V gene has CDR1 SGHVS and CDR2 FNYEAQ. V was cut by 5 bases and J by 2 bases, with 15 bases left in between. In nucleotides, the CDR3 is TGTGCCAGCAGCCCGGGCAGCAGAACTAACACTGAAGCTTTCTTT. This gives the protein CASSPGSRTNTEAFF.

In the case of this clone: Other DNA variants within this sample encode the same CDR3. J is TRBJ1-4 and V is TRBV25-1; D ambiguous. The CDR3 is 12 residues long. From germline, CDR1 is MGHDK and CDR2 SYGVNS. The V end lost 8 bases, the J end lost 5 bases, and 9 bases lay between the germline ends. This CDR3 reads CASSGGNEKLFF. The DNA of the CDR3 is TGTGCCAGCTCCGGTGGAAATGAAAAACTGTTTTTT.

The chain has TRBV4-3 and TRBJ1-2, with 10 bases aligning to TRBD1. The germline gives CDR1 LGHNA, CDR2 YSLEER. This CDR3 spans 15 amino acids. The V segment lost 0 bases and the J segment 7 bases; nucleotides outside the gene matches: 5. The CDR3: CASSQEWDRGGGYTF. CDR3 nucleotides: TGCGCCAGCAGCCAAGAATGGGACAGGGGTGGTGGCTACACCTTC.

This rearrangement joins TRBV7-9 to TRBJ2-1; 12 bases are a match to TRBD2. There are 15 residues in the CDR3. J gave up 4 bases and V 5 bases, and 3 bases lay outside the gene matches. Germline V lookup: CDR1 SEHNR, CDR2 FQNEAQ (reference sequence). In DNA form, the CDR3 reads TGTGCCAGCAGCCCTAGCGGGAGGGAGTACAATGAGCAGTTCTTC. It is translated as CASSPSGREYNEQFF.

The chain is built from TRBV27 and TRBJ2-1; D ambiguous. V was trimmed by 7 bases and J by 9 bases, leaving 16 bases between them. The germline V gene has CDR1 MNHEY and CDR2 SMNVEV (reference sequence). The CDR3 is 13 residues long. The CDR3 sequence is CASIGPNVAEQFF. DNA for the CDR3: TGTGCCAGCATCGGGCCGAATGTGGCTGAGCAGTTCTTC.

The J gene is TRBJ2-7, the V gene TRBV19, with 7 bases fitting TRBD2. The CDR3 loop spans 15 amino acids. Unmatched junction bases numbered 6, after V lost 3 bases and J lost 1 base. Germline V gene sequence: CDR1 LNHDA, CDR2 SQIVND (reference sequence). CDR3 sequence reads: CASSIGGSGSYEQYF. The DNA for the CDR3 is TGTGCCAGTAGTATCGGGGGTAGCGGGTCCTACGAGCAGTACTTC.

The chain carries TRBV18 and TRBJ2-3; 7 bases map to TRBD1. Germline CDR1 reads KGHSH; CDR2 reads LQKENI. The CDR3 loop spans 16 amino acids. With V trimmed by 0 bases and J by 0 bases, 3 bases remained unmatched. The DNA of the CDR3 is TGTGCCAGCTCACCACCGACAGGGCCTAGCACAGATACGCAGTATTTT. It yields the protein CASSPPTGPSTDTQYF.

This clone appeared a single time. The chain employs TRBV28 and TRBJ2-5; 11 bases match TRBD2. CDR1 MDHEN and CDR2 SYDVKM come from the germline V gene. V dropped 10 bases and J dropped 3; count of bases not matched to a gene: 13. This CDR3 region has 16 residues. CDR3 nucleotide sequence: TGTGCCACGTACAGGGGGGTTAGCGGGAGGGAAGAGACCCAGTACTTC. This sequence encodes CATYRGVSGREETQYF.

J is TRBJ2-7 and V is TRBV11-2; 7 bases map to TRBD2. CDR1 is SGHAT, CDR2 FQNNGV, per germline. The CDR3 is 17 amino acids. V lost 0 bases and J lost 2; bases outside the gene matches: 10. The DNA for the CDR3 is TGTGCCAGCAGCTTAGAGGGTTCGCGGGAGCCTCCCTACGAGCAGTACTTC. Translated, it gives CASSLEGSREPPYEQYF.

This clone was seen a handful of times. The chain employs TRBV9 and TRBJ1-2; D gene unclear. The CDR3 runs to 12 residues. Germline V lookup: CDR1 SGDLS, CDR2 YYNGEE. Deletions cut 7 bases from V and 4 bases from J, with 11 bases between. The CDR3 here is CASRGPGYGYTF. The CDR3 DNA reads TGTGCCAGCCGAGGGCCCGGCTATGGCTACACCTTC. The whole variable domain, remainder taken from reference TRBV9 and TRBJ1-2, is DSGVTQTPKHLITATGQRVTLRCSPRSGDLSVYWYQQSLDQGLQFLIQYYNGEERAKGNILERFSAQQFPDLHSELNLSSLELGDSALYFCASRGPGYGYTFGSGTRLTVV.

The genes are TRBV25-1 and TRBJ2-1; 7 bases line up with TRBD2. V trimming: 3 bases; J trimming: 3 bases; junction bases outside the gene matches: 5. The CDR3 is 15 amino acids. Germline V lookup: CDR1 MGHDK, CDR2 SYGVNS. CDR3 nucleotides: TGTGCCAGCAGTGATCTAGCGGAGAACTACAATGAGCAGTTCTTC. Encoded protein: CASSDLAENYNEQFF.

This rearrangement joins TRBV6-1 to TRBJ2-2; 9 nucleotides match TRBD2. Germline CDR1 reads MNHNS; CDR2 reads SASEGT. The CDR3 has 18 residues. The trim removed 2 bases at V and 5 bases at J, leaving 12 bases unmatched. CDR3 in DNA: TGTGCCAGCAGTGAAATAGTAGCGGGAGCTCTGAATACCGGGGAGCTGTTTTTT. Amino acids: CASSEIVAGALNTGELFF.

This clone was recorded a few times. In DNA form, the CDR3 reads TGTGCCAGCATCGACGGGGCAGGGTCTATTGGCTACACCTTC. Translated, it gives CASIDGAGSIGYTF. The rearrangement links TRBV7-9 to TRBJ1-2; D possibly corresponds to TRBD1 (5 bases). The germline CDR1 and CDR2 sequences are SEHNR and FQNEAQ (reference sequence). Between the trimmed V and J ends, which lost 7 bases and 7 bases, there was a span of 19 bases. This CDR3 is built from 14 residues. Using reference TRBV7-9 and TRBJ1-2 for the parts outside the CDR3, the full variable domain is DTGVSQNPRHKITKRGQNVTFRCDPISEHNRLYWYRQTLGQGPEFLTYFQNEAQLEKSRLLSDRFSAERPKGSFSTLEIQRTEQGDSAMYLCASIDGAGSIGYTFGSGTRLTVV.